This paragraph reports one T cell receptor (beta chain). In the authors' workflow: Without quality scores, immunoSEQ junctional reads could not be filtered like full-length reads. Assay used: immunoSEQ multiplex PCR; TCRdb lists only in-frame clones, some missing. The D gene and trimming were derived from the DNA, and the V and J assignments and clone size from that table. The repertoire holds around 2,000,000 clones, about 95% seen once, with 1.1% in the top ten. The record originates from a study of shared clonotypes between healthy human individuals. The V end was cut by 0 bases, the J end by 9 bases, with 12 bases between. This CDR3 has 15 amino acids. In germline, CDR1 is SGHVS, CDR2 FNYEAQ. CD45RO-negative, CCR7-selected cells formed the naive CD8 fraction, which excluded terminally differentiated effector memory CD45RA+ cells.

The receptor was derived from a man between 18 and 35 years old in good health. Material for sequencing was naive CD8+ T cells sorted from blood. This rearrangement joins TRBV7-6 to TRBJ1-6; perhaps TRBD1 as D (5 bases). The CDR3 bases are TGTGCCAGCAGCTTAGCACGGGACCTTGGTTCACCCCTCCACTTT. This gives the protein CASSLARDLGSPLHF.